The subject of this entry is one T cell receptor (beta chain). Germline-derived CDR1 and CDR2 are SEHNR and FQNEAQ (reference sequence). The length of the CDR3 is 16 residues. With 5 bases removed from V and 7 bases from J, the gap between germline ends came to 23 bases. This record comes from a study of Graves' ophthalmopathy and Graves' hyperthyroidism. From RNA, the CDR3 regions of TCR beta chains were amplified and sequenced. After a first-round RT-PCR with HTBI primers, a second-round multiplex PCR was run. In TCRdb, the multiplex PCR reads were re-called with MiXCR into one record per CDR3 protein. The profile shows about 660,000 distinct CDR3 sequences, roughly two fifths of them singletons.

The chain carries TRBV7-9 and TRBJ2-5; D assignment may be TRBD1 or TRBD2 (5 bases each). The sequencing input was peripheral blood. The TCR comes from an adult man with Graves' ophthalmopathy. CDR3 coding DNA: TGTGCCAGCAGCCAAAGGGCAGCCGGGACCACCGGGACCCAGTACTTC. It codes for CASSQRAAGTTGTQYF.